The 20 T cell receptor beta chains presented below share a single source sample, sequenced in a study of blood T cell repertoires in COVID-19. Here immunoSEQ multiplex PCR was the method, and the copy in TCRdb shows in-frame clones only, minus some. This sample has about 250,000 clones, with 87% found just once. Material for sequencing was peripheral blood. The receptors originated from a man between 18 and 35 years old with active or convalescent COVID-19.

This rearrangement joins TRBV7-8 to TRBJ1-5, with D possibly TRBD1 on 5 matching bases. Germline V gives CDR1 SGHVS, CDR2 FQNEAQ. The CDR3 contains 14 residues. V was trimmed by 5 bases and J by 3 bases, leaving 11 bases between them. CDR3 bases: TGTGCCAGCAGCATTCGGGGGTTCAATCAGCCCCAGCATTTT. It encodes CASSIRGFNQPQHF.

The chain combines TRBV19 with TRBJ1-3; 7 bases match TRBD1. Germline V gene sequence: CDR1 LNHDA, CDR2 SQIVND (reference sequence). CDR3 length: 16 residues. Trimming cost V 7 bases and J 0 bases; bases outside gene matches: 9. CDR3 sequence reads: CASISRQGRSGNTIYF. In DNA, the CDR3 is TGTGCCAGTATCTCAAGACAGGGTCGCTCTGGAAACACCATATATTTT.

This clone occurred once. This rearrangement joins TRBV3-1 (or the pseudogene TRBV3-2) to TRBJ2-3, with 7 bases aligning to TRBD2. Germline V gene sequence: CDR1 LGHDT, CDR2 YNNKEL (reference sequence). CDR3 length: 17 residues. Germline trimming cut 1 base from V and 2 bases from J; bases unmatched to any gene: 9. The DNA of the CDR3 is TGTGCCAGCAGCCAAGCCCCGCGACTAGCCCACACAGATACGCAGTATTTT. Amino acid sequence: CASSQAPRLAHTDTQYF.

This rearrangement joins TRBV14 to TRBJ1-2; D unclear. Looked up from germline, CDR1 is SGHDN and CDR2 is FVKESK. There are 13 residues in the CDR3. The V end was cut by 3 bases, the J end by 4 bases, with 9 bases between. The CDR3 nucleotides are TGTGCCAGCAGCCAGGACTGGGGCTATGGCTACACCTTC. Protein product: CASSQDWGYGYTF.

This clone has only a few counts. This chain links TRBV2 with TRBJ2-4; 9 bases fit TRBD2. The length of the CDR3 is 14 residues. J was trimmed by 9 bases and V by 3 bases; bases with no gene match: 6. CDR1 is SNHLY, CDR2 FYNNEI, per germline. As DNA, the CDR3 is TGTGCCAGCAGTGAGCCGGGACTAGCTGGCATTCAGTACTTC. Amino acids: CASSEPGLAGIQYF.

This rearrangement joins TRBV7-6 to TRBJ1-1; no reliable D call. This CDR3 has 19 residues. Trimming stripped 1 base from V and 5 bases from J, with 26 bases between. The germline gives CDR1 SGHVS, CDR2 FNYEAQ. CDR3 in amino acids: CASSLGEDMTPTSRTEAFF. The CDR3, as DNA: TGTGCCAGCAGCTTAGGAGAAGATATGACTCCCACGTCGAGGACTGAAGCTTTCTTT.

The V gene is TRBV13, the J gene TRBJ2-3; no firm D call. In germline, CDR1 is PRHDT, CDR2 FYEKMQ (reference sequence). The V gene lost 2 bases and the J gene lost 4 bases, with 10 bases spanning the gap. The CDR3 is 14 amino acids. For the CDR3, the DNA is TGTGCCAGCAGCTTATCCCGTTTGTCAGATACGCAGTATTTT. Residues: CASSLSRLSDTQYF.

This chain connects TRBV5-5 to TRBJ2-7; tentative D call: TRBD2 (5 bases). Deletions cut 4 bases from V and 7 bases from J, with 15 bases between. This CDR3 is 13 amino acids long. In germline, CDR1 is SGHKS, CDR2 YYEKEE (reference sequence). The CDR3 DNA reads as TGTGCCAGCAGCCCTTTCCCTTCGGGGGAGCAGTACTTC. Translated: CASSPFPSGEQYF.

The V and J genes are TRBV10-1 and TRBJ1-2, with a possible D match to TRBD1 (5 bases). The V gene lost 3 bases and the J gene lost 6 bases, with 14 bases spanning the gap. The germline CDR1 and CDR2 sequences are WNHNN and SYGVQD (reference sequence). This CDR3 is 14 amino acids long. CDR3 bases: TGCGCCAGCAGTGAAAGTCTGGGAGGGGATGGCTACACCTTC. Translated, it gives CASSESLGGDGYTF.

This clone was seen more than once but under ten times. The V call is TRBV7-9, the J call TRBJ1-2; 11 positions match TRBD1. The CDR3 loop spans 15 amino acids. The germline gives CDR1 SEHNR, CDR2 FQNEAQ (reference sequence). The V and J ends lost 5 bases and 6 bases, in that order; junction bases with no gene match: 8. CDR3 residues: CASSLDRGRWDGYTF. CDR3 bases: TGTGCCAGCAGCCTGGACAGGGGGCGATGGGATGGCTACACCTTC. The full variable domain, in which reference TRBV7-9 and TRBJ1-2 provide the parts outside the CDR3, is DTGVSQNPRHKITKRGQNVTFRCDPISEHNRLYWYRQTLGQGPEFLTYFQNEAQLEKSRLLSDRFSAERPKGSFSTLEIQRTEQGDSAMYLCASSLDRGRWDGYTFGSGTRLTVV.

The CDR3 DNA is TGTGCCAGCAGTGCCACAGGATTGGGTGAGCAGTTCTTC. This encodes CASSATGLGEQFF. The chain combines TRBV28 with TRBJ2-1, with D perhaps matching TRBD1 (5 bases). Trimming removed 5 bases at V and 9 bases at J, with 14 bases between. Germline V gives CDR1 MDHEN, CDR2 SYDVKM. The CDR3 is 13 amino acids.

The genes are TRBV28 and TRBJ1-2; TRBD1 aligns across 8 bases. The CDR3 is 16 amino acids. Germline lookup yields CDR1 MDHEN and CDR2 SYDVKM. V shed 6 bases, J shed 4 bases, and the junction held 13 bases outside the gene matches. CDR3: CASSPPGQGGFYGYTF. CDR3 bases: TGTGCCAGCAGCCCACCCGGACAGGGAGGTTTCTATGGCTACACCTTC.

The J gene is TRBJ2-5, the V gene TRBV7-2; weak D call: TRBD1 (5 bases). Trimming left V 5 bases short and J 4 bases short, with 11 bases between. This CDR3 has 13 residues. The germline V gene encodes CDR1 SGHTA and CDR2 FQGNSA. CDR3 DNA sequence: TGTGCCAGCAGCACCCGGACACGAGAGACCCAGTACTTC. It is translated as CASSTRTRETQYF.

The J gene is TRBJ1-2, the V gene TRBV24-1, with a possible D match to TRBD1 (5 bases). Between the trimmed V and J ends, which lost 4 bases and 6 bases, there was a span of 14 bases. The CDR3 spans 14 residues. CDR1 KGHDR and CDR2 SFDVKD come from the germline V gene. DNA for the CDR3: TGTGCCACCAGTGACTCTTCAGGGCCCGATGGCTACACCTTC. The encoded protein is CATSDSSGPDGYTF.

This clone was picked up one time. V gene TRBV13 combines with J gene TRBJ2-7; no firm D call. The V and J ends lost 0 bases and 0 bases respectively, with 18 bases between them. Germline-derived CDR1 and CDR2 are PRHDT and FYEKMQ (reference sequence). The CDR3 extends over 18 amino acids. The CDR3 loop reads CASSLGVAESRPSYEQYF. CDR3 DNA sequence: TGTGCCAGCAGCTTAGGCGTAGCAGAATCAAGGCCCTCCTACGAGCAGTACTTC.

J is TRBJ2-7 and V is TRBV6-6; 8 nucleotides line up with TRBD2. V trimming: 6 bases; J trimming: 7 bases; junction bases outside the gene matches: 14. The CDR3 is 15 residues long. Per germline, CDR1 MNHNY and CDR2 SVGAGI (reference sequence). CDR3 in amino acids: CASSLGTRRSGEQYF. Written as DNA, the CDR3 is TGTGCCAGCAGCCTAGGGACTAGAAGGTCAGGGGAGCAGTACTTC.

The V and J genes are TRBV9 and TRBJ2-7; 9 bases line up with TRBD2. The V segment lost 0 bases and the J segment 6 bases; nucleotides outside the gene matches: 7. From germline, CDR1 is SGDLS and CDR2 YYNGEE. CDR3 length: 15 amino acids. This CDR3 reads CASSVAGSGSGEQYF. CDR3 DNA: TGTGCCAGCAGCGTAGCTGGTAGCGGGAGTGGCGAGCAGTACTTC.

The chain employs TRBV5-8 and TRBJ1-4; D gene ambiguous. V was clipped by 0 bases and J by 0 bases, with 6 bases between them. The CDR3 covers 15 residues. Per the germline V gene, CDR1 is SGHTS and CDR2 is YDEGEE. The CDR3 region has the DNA TGTGCCAGCAGCTTGGACGGAGCAACTAATGAAAAACTGTTTTTT. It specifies CASSLDGATNEKLFF.

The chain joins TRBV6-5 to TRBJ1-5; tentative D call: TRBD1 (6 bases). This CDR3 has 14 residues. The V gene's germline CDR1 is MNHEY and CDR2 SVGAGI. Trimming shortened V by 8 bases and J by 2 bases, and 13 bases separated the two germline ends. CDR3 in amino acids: CASLDRSRNQPQHF. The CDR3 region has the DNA TGTGCCAGCCTTGACAGGTCTCGCAATCAGCCCCAGCATTTT.

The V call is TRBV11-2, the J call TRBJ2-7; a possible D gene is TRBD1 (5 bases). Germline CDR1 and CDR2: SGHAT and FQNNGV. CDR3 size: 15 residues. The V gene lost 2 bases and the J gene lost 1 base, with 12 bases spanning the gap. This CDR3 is CASSLSRAFSYEQYF. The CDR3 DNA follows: TGTGCCAGCAGCTTAAGCAGGGCTTTTTCCTACGAGCAGTACTTC.